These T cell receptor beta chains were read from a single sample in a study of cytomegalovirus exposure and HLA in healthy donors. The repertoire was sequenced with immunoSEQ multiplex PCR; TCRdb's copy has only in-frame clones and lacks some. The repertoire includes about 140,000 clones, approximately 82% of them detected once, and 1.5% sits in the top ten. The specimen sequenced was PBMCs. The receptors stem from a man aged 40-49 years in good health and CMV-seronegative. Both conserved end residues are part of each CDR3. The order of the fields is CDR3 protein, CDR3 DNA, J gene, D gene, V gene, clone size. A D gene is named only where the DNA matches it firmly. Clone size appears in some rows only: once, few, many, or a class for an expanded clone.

CDR3: CASSQDSQGGIQYF; DNA: TGCGCCAGCAGCCAAGATTCCCAGGGTGGCATTCAGTACTTC; J: TRBJ2-4; D: -; V: TRBV4-3; size: -
CDR3: CASSQTNRGEQYF; DNA: TGTGCCAGCAGCCAGACGAACAGGGGCGAGCAGTACTTC; J: TRBJ2-7; D: TRBD1; V: TRBV5-4; size: -
CDR3: CASIGGRAQEQFF; DNA: TGTGCCAGCATCGGGGGACGAGCGCAAGAGCAGTTCTTC; J: TRBJ2-1; D: -; V: TRBV2; size: -
CDR3: CASSVEFSGSFNEQFF; DNA: TGTGCCAGCAGCGTAGAGTTTAGCGGGAGCTTCAATGAGCAATTCTTC; J: TRBJ2-1; D: TRBD2; V: TRBV9; size: -
CDR3: CASSEDLGGETQYF; DNA: TGTGCCAGCAGTGAGGACTTGGGGGGGGAGACCCAGTACTTC; J: TRBJ2-5; D: TRBD2; V: TRBV2; size: -
CDR3: CASSLVGTSGSEQYF; DNA: TGTGCCAGCAGCTTAGTGGGGACTAGCGGGTCCGAGCAGTACTTC; J: TRBJ2-7; D: TRBD2; V: TRBV7-9; size: -
CDR3: CASSPTGDTDTQYF; DNA: TGTGCCAGCTCACCGACGGGGGACACAGATACGCAGTATTTT; J: TRBJ2-3; D: -; V: TRBV18; size: -
CDR3: CASSFSISNTGELFF; DNA: TGTGCCAGCAGTTTTAGCATCTCGAACACCGGGGAGCTGTTTTTT; J: TRBJ2-2; D: -; V: TRBV6-5; size: once
CDR3: CASSQSIATGVSYNEQFF; DNA: TGTGCCAGCAGTCAATCCATTGCGACAGGGGTCTCCTACAATGAGCAGTTCTTC; J: TRBJ2-1; D: TRBD1; V: TRBV7-6; size: -
CDR3: CASSLDRDGGTQYF; DNA: TGTGCCAGCAGCCTTGACAGGGACGGAGGTACGCAGTATTTT; J: TRBJ2-3; D: TRBD1; V: TRBV6-6; size: -
CDR3: CASSSQGNTEAFF; DNA: TGCGCCAGCAGCTCACAGGGTAACACTGAAGCTTTCTTT; J: TRBJ1-1; D: -; V: TRBV5-1; size: -
CDR3: CASSQGTSGSNEQFF; DNA: TGCGCCAGCAGCCAAGGGACTAGCGGGAGCAATGAGCAGTTCTTC; J: TRBJ2-1; D: TRBD2; V: TRBV4-1; size: -
CDR3: CASSASGASSTDTQYF; DNA: TGTGCCAGCAGTGCTAGCGGGGCCTCTAGCACAGATACGCAGTATTTT; J: TRBJ2-3; D: TRBD2; V: TRBV9; size: -